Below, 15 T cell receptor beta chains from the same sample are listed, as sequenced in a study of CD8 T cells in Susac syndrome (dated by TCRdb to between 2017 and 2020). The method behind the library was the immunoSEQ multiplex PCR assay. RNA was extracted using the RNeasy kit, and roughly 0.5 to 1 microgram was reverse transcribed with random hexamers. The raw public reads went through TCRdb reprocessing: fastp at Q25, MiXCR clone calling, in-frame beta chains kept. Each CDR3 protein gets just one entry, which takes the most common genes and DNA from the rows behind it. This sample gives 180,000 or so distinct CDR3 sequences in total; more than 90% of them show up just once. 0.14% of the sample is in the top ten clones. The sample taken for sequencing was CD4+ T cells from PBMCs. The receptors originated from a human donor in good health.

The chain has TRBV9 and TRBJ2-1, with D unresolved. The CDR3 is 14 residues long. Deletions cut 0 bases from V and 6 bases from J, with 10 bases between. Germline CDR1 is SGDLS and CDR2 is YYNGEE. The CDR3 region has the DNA TGTGCCAGCAGCGTAGTGCCCGGCGGCAATGAGCAGTTCTTC. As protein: CASSVVPGGNEQFF. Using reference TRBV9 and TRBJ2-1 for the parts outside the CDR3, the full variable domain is DSGVTQTPKHLITATGQRVTLRCSPRSGDLSVYWYQQSLDQGLQFLIQYYNGEERAKGNILERFSAQQFPDLHSELNLSSLELGDSALYFCASSVVPGGNEQFFGPGTRLTVL.

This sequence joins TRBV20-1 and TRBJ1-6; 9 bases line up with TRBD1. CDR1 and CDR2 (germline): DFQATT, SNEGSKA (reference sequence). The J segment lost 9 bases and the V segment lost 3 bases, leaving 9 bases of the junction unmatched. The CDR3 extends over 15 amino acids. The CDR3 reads CSASPFDRGVSPLHF. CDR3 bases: TGCAGTGCTAGTCCCTTCGACAGGGGGGTTTCACCCCTCCACTTT.

The CDR3 DNA sequence: TGTGCCAGCAGCCCTAATTGGACTAGCAGCTCCTACGAGCAGTACTTC. This codes for CASSPNWTSSSYEQYF. The chain combines TRBV3-1 with TRBJ2-7; 8 nucleotides align to TRBD2. The V gene's germline CDR1 is LGHDT and CDR2 YNNKEL (reference sequence). V was pared by 4 bases and J by 0 bases, with 8 bases of the junction left unmatched. The CDR3 totals 16 residues.

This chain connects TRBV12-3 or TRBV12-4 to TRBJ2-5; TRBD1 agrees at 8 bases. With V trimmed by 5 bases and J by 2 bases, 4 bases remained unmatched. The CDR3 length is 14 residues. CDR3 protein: CASSATGGQETQYF. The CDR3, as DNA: TGTGCCAGCAGTGCCACAGGGGGTCAAGAGACCCAGTACTTC.

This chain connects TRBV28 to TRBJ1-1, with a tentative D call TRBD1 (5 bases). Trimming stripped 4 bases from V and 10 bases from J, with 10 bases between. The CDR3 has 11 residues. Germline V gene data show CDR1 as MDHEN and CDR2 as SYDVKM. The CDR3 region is CASSSQGSAFF. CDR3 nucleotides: TGTGCCAGCAGTTCTCAGGGTTCAGCTTTCTTT.

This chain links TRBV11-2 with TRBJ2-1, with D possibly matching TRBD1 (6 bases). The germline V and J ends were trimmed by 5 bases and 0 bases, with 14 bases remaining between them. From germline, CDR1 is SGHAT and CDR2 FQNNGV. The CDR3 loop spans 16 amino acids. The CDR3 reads CASSREADSSYNEQFF. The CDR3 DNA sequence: TGTGCCAGCAGCCGCGAGGCGGACAGCTCCTACAATGAGCAGTTCTTC.

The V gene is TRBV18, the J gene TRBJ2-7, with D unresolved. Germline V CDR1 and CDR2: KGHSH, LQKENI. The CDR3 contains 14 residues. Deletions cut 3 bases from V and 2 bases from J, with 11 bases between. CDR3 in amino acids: CASSPPTRTYEQYF. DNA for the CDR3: TGTGCCAGCTCACCCCCTACCCGCACCTACGAGCAGTACTTC.

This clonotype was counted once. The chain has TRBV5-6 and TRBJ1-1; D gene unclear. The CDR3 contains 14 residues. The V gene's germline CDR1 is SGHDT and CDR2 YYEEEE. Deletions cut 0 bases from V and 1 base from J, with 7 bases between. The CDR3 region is CASSLGRTNTEAFF. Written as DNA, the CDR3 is TGTGCCAGCAGCTTGGGAAGGACGAACACTGAAGCTTTCTTT.

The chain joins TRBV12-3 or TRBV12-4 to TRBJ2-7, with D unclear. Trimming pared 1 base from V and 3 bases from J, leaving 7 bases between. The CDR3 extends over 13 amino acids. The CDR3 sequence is CASSLGGYYEQYF. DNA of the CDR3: TGTGCCAGCAGTTTAGGCGGTTACTACGAGCAGTACTTC.

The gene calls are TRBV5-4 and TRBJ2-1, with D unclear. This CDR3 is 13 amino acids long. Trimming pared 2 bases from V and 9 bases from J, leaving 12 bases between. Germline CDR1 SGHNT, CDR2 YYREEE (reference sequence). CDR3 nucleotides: TGTGCCAGCAGCTTTGGACCGACAAGTGAGCAGTTCTTC. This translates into CASSFGPTSEQFF.

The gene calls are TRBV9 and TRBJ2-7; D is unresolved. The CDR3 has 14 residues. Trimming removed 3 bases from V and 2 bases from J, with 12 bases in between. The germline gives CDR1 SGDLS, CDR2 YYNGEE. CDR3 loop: CASSETQDPYEQYF. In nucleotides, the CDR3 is TGTGCCAGCAGCGAAACTCAGGACCCCTACGAGCAGTACTTC.

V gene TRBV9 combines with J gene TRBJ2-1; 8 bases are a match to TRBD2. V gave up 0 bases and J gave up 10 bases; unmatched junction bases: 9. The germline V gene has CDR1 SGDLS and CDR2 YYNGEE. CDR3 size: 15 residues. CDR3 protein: CASSVAGGPPAEQFF. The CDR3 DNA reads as TGTGCCAGCAGCGTAGCGGGGGGGCCACCGGCGGAGCAGTTCTTC.

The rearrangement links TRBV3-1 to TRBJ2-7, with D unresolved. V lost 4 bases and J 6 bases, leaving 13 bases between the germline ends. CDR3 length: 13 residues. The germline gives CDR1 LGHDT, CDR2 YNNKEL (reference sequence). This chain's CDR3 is CASSPRPTLEQYF. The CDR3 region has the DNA TGTGCCAGCAGCCCACGACCCACCCTCGAGCAGTACTTC.

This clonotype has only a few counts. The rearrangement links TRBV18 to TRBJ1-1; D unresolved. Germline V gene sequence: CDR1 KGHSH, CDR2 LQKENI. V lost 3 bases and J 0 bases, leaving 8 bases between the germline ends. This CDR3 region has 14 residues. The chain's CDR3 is CASSPDRLNTEAFF. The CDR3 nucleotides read TGTGCCAGCTCACCTGATCGGTTGAACACTGAAGCTTTCTTT. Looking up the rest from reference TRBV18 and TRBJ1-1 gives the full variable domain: NAGVMQNPRHLVRRRGQEARLRCSPMKGHSHVYWYRQLPEEGLKFMVYLQKENIIDESGMPKERFSAEFPKEGPSILRIQQVVRGDSAAYFCASSPDRLNTEAFFGQGTRLTVV.

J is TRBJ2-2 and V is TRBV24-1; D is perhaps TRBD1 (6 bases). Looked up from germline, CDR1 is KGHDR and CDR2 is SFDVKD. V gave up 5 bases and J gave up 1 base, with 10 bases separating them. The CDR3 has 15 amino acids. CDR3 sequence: CATSGTGLNTGELFF. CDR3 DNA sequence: TGTGCCACCAGTGGTACAGGGTTGAACACCGGGGAGCTGTTTTTT.